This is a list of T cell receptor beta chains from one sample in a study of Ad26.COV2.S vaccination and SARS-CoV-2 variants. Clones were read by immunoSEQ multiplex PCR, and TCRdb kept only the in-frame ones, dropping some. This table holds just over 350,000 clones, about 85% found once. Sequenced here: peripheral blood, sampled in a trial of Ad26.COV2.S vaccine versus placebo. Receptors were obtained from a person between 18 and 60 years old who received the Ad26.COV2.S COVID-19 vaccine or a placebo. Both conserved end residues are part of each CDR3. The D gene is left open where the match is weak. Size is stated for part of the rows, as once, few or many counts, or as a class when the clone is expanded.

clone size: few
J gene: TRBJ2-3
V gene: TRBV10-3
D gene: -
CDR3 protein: CAIRPLGGRGTDTQYF
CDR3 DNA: TGTGCCATCCGCCCCCTGGGCGGAAGGGGGACAGATACGCAGTATTTT

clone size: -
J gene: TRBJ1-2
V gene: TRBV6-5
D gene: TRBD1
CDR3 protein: CASTRTGGPNYGYTF
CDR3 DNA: TGTGCCAGCACTCGGACAGGGGGGCCTAACTATGGCTACACCTTC

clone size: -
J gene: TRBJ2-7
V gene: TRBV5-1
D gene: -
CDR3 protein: CASSWEVSYEQYF
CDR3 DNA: TGCGCCAGCAGCTGGGAAGTTTCCTACGAGCAGTACTTC

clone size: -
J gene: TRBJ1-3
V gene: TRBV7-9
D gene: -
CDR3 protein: CASSLAGESGNTIYF
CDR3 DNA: TGTGCCAGCAGCCTGGCAGGGGAGTCTGGAAACACCATATATTTT

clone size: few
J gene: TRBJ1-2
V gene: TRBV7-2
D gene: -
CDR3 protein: CASSLRVDYGYTF
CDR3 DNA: TGTGCCAGCAGCCTTAGGGTGGACTATGGCTACACCTTC

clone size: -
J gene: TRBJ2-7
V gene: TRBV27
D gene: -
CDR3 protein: CASSTGSTYEQYF
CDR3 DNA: TGTGCCAGCAGCACAGGTAGTACCTACGAGCAGTACTTC

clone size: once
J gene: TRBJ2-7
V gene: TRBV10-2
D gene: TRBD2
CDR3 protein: CASSPGLAGGLDEQYF
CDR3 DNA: TGCGCCAGCAGTCCGGGACTAGCGGGAGGGTTAGACGAGCAGTACTTC

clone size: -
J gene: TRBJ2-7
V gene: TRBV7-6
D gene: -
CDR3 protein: CASSTGTWIYEQYF
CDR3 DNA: TGTGCCAGCAGCACCGGGACCTGGATCTACGAGCAGTACTTC

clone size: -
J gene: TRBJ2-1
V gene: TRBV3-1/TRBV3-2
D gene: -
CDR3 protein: CASSQVESSYNEQFF
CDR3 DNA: TGTGCCAGCAGCCAGGTGGAGAGCTCCTACAATGAGCAGTTCTTC

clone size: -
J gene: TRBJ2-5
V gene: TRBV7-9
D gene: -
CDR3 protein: CASSQEGETQYF
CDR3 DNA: TGTGCCAGCAGCCAAGAGGGAGAGACCCAGTACTTC

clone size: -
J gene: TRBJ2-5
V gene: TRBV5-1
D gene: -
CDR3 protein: CASSIIRDQQETQYF
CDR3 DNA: TGCGCCAGCAGCATCATCCGGGACCAACAAGAGACCCAGTACTTC

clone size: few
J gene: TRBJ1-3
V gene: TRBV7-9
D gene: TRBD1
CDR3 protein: CASSPSQGVGNTIYF
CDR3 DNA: TGTGCCAGCAGCCCCTCCCAGGGGGTTGGAAACACCATATATTTT

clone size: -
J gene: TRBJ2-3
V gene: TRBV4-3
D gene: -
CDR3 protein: CASSLSRGGGTDTQYF
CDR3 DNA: TGCGCCAGCAGCCTAAGCCGGGGTGGTGGAACAGATACGCAGTATTTT

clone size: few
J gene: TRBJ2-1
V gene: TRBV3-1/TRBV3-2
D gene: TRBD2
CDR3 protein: CASSQVSPLAEWQFF
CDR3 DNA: TGTGCCAGCAGCCAAGTTTCTCCACTAGCGGAATGGCAGTTCTTC

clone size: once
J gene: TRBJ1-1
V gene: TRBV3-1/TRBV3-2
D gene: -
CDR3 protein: CASSPGTRAGMNTEAFF
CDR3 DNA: TGTGCCAGCAGCCCCGGTACCCGGGCGGGCATGAACACTGAAGCTTTCTTT

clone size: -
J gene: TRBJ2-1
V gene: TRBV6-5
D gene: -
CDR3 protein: CASSYAGTEAGEQFF
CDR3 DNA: TGTGCCAGCAGTTACGCGGGGACCGAAGCAGGTGAGCAGTTCTTC

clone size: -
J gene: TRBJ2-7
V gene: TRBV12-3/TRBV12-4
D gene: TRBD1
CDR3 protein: CASSWTGYEQYF
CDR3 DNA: TGTGCCAGCAGTTGGACAGGGTACGAGCAGTACTTC

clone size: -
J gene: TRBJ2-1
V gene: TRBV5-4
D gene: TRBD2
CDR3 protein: CASSSPSGAGGYNEQFF
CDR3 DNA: TGTGCCAGCAGCTCCCCGTCTGGGGCGGGAGGATACAATGAGCAGTTCTTC

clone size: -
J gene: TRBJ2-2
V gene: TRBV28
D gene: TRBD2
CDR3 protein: CASSLLLAGTWGELFF
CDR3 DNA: TGTGCCAGCAGTTTGCTACTAGCGGGTACTTGGGGGGAGCTGTTTTTT

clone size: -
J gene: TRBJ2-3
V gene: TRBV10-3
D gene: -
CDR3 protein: CAISEGGTATDTQYF
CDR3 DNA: TGTGCCATCAGTGAGGGTGGGACTGCCACAGATACGCAGTATTTT

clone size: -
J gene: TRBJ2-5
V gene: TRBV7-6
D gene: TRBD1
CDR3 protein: CASSSLGQQETQYF
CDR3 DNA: TGTGCCAGCAGCTCACTGGGACAGCAAGAGACCCAGTACTTC

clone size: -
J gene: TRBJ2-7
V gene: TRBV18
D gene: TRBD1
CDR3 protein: CASSPGQGTFYEQYF
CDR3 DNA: TGTGCCAGCTCACCAGGACAGGGGACCTTCTACGAGCAGTACTTC

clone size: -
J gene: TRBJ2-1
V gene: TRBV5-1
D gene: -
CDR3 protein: CASSRGTGGGLAGNYNEQFF
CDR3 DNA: TGCGCCAGCAGCCGCGGGACAGGGGGCGGACTAGCGGGAAATTACAATGAGCAGTTCTTC

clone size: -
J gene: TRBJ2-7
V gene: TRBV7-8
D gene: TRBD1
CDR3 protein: CASSKQGAREQYF
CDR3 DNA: TGTGCCAGCAGCAAACAGGGGGCGCGCGAGCAGTACTTC

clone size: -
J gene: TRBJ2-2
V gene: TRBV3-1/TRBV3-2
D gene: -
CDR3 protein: CASSPSGQNTGELFF
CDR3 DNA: TGTGCCAGCAGCCCCTCCGGGCAAAACACCGGGGAGCTGTTTTTT

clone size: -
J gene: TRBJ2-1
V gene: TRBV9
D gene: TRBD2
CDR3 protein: CASSVASGNNEQFF
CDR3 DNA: TGTGCCAGCAGCGTAGCTAGCGGCAACAATGAGCAGTTCTTC

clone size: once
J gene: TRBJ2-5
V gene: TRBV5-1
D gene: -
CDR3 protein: CASSSTAQETQYF
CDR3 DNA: TGCGCCAGCAGCTCTACAGCCCAAGAGACCCAGTACTTC

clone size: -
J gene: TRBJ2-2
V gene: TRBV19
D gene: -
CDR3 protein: CASSHRTANTGELFF
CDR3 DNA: TGTGCCAGTAGTCATCGGACAGCGAACACCGGGGAGCTGTTTTTT

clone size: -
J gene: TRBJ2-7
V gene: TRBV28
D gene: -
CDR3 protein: CASTSAYEQYF
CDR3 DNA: TGTGCCAGCACATCGGCCTACGAGCAGTACTTC

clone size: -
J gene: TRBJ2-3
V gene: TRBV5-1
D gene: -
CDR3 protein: CASSPGDTQYF
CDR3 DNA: TGCGCCAGCAGCCCAGGGGATACGCAGTATTTT

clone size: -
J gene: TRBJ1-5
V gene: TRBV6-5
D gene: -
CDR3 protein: CASSYRQDQPQHF
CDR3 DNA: TGTGCCAGCAGTTACAGACAGGATCAGCCCCAGCATTTT

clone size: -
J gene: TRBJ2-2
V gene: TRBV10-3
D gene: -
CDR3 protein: CAISELPDVTGELFF
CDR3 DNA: TGTGCCATCAGTGAGTTGCCTGACGTTACCGGGGAGCTGTTTTTT

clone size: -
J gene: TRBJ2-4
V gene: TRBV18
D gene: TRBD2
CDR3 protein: CASSPGRAGNIQYF
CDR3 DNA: TGTGCCAGCTCCCCGGGGAGGGCTGGAAACATTCAGTACTTC

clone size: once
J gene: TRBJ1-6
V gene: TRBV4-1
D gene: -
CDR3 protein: CASSQGSNRWSLHF
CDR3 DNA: TGCGCCAGCAGCCAAGGGTCCAATCGTTGGTCCCTCCACTTT

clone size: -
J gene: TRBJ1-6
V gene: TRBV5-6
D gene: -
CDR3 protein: CASSFYQGYNSPLHF
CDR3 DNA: TGTGCCAGCAGCTTCTACCAGGGTTATAATTCACCCCTCCACTTT

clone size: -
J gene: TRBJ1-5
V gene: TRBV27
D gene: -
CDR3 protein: CASSRDTGSGSNQPQHF
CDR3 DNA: TGTGCCAGCAGTCGGGACACCGGGTCGGGAAGCAATCAGCCCCAGCATTTT

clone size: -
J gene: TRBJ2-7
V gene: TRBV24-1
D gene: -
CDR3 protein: CATSDSRQASEQYF
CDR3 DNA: TGTGCCACCAGTGATTCTAGACAGGCCAGCGAGCAGTACTTC

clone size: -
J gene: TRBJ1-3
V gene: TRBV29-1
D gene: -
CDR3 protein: CSVGVGSYSGNTIYF
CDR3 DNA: TGCAGCGTGGGGGTTGGAAGTTACTCTGGAAACACCATATATTTT

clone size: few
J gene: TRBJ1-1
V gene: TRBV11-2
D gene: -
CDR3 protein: CASSLGGGWNTEAFF
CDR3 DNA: TGTGCCAGCAGCTTAGGAGGAGGCTGGAACACTGAAGCTTTCTTT

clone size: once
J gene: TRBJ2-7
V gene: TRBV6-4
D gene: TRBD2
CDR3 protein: CASSVTREPTYEQYF
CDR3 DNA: TGTGCCAGCAGTGTAACGCGGGAGCCGACCTACGAGCAGTACTTC

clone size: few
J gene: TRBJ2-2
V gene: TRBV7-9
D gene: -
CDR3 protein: CASSLKDTGELFF
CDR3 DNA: TGTGCCAGCAGCTTGAAGGACACCGGGGAGCTGTTTTTT

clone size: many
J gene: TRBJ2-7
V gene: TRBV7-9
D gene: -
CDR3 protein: CASSRRRTDSYEQYF
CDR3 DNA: TGTGCCAGCAGCAGACGCCGGACAGACTCCTACGAGCAGTACTTC

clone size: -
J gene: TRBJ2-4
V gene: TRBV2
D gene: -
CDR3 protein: CLTGSSGTTIQYF
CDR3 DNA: TGTCTTACAGGGAGTAGTGGGACAACCATTCAGTACTTC

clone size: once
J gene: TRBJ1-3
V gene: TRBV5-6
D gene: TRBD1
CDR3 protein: CASSRDSRDTIYF
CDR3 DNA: TGTGCCAGCAGCCGGGACAGCAGGGACACCATATATTTT

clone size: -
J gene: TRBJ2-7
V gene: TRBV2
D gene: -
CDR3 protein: CASSPGWALAEQYF
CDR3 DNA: TGTGCCAGCAGCCCTGGTTGGGCCCTGGCCGAGCAGTACTTC

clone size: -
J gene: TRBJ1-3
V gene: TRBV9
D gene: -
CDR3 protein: CASSRQIGNTIYF
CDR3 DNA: TGTGCCAGCAGCCGACAAATTGGAAACACCATATATTTT

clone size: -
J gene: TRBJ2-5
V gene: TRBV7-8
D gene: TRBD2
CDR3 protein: CASSSPSSGRALDQYF
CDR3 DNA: TGTGCCAGCAGCTCTCCCTCTAGCGGGAGGGCCTTGGACCAGTACTTC

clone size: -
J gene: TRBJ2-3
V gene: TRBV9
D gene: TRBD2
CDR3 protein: CASSVDSGGSTDTQYF
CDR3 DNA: TGTGCCAGCAGCGTAGATAGCGGGGGCTCCACAGATACGCAGTATTTT

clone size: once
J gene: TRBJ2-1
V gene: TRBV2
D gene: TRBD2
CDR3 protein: CASRRLAGGGEQFF
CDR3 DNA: TGTGCCAGCAGGAGACTAGCGGGGGGCGGCGAGCAGTTCTTC

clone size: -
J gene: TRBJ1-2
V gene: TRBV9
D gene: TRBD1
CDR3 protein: CASSVVGTGGTTSYGYTF
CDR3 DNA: TGTGCCAGCAGCGTAGTCGGGACAGGGGGAACGACGAGTTATGGCTACACCTTC

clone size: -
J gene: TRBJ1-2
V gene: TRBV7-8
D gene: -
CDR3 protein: CASSQSQGNYGYTF
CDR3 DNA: TGTGCCAGCAGCCAAAGTCAGGGGAACTATGGCTACACCTTC

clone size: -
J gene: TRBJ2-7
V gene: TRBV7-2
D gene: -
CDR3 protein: CASSLVSGLPSYEQYF
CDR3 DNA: TGTGCCAGCAGCTTAGTTTCGGGACTTCCATCCTACGAGCAGTACTTC

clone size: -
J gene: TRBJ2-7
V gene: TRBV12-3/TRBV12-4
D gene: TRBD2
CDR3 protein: CASSVSGPYEQYF
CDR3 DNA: TGTGCCAGCAGCGTTAGCGGGCCCTACGAGCAGTACTTC

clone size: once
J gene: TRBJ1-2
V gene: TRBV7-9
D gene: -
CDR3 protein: CASSLGGSVGYGYTF
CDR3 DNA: TGTGCCAGCAGCTTAGGGGGTTCAGTCGGCTATGGCTACACCTTC

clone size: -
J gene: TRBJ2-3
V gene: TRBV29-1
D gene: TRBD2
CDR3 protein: CSVALTSGGAGDTQYF
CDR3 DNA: TGCAGCGTTGCCCTGACTAGCGGGGGGGCCGGGGATACGCAGTATTTT

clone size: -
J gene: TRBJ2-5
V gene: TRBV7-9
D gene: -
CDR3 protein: CASTLTGGTNRPQETQYF
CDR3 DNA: TGTGCCAGCACCCTAACGGGCGGTACAAACAGACCCCAAGAGACCCAGTACTTC

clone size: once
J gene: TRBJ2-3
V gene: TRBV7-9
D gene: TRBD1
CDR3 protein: CASRGEGTVGTDTQYF
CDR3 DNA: TGTGCCAGCAGGGGCGAGGGGACAGTCGGCACAGATACGCAGTATTTT

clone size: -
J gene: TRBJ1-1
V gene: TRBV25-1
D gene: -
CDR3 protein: CASRTDQDPNTEAFF
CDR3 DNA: TGTGCCAGCAGGACCGACCAGGACCCGAACACTGAAGCTTTCTTT

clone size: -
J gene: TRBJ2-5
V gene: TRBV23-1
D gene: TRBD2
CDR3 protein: CASSQPLMGGDQETQYF
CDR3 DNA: TGCGCCAGCAGTCAGCCCTTGATGGGGGGGGACCAAGAGACCCAGTACTTC